A single sample is the source of the 27 T cell receptor beta chains below, sequenced in a study of neurological immune-mediated disorders. Each CDR3 protein is one row after TCRdb ran MiXCR on the 5' RACE reads. The sample records about 50,000 distinct CDR3 sequences, 3% to 3.5% being singletons. The sequenced material came from PBMCs. These receptors all come from a woman in her forties or fifties with multiple sclerosis.

The table lists this clonotype with many counts. This chain joins TRBV2 and TRBJ2-3; D unclear. Germline CDR1 and CDR2: SNHLY and FYNNEI. Trimming took 6 bases from V and 3 from J, leaving 4 bases between them. The CDR3 loop spans 11 amino acids. CDR3 protein: CASRYTDTQYF. The CDR3 DNA is TGTGCCAGCAGGTATACAGATACGCAGTATTTT.

This clonotype was counted many times. This chain links TRBV5-1 with TRBJ2-3; D is possibly TRBD2 (5 bases). The CDR3 sequence is 16 residues long. The V end lost 1 base, the J end lost 5 bases, and 17 bases lay between the germline ends. Germline assignment: CDR1 SGHRS and CDR2 YFSETQ. CDR3 in amino acids: CASSLIGPKAGDTQYF. The CDR3 coding sequence is TGCGCCAGCAGCTTGATTGGCCCCAAGGCGGGAGATACGCAGTATTTT.

This clonotype was found many times. The chain combines TRBV20-1 with TRBJ2-1; weak D call: TRBD2 (6 bases). Germline CDR1 and CDR2: DFQATT and SNEGSKA (reference sequence). The CDR3 consists of 17 residues. Trimming stripped 3 bases from V and 1 base from J, with 19 bases between. The CDR3 DNA is TGCAGTGCTAGGGGTGGAGCGGGTCTTACGTCCTACAATGAGCAGTTCTTC. Residues: CSARGGAGLTSYNEQFF.

In this sample, this clonotype turned up many times. The rearrangement joins TRBV27 to TRBJ2-5; 8 bases line up with TRBD2. There are 15 residues in the CDR3. Germline lookup yields CDR1 MNHEY and CDR2 SMNVEV (reference sequence). V was pared by 1 base and J by 2 bases, with 3 bases of the junction left unmatched. CDR3 in DNA: TGTGCCAGCAGTTTATACGGGGGGGGACAAGAGACCCAGTACTTC. This codes for CASSLYGGGQETQYF.

This clonotype has a count of ten or more. V usage is TRBV3-1 and J usage is TRBJ1-4; the D is unclear. The CDR3 spans 11 residues. Trimming cost V 1 base and J 8 bases, with 2 bases left between them. Germline CDR1 is LGHDT and CDR2 is YNNKEL (reference sequence). The DNA of the CDR3 is TGTGCCAGCAGCCAAGCGGAAAAACTGTTTTTT. Protein: CASSQAEKLFF.

This clonotype was detected many times. J is TRBJ2-2 and V is TRBV5-1; no reliable D call. The CDR3 is made up of 13 amino acids. The V end lost 0 bases, the J end lost 6 bases, and 6 bases lay between the germline ends. Germline V gene lookup returns CDR1 SGHRS and CDR2 YFSETQ. Here the CDR3 DNA reads TGCGCCAGCAGCTTGGACAGCGCCGGGGAGCTGTTTTTT. Amino acid sequence: CASSLDSAGELFF.

The table lists this clonotype with many counts. The chain carries TRBV7-2 and TRBJ1-4, with TRBD1 as a possible D gene (5 bases). CDR3 length equals 15 residues. Germline lookup yields CDR1 SGHTA and CDR2 FQGNSA. V lost 1 base and J 5 bases, leaving 11 bases between the germline ends. The CDR3 protein is CASSLGVGGNEKLFF. The DNA of the CDR3 is TGTGCCAGCAGCTTAGGCGTGGGGGGAAATGAAAAACTGTTTTTT.

This clonotype was observed many times. The J gene is TRBJ2-2, the V gene TRBV11-2; no clear D. This CDR3 is 14 amino acids long. Germline lookup yields CDR1 SGHAT and CDR2 FQNNGV. The V end was cut by 0 bases, the J end by 1 base, with 3 bases between. CDR3 residues: CASSLDLNTGELFF. CDR3 nucleotides: TGTGCCAGCAGCTTAGACCTGAACACCGGGGAGCTGTTTTTT.

This clonotype was detected many times. This chain uses TRBV19 with TRBJ2-3, with a possible D match to TRBD2 (5 bases). There are 14 residues in the CDR3. Germline values: CDR1 LNHDA, CDR2 SQIVND (reference sequence). Trimming stripped 3 bases from V and 2 bases from J, with 9 bases between. In DNA form, the CDR3 reads TGTGCCAGTAGTATGAGGGTATTCACAGATACGCAGTATTTT. It codes for CASSMRVFTDTQYF.

Ten or more counts support this clonotype. The rearrangement uses TRBV6-6 and TRBJ2-3; 8 bases line up with TRBD1. V lost 5 bases and J lost 4; bases outside the gene matches: 8. This CDR3 has 15 amino acids. Germline loops: CDR1 MNHNY, CDR2 SVGAGI (reference sequence). CDR3 nucleotide sequence: TGTGCCAGCAGTATACAGGGGGACACGGCAGATACGCAGTATTTT. Amino acid sequence: CASSIQGDTADTQYF.

In its sample, this clonotype was seen many times. This chain links TRBV20-1 with TRBJ2-2, with D tentatively TRBD2 (6 bases). Germline assignment: CDR1 DFQATT and CDR2 SNEGSKA (reference sequence). Trimming removed 7 bases from V and 1 base from J, with 13 bases in between. CDR3 length equals 14 residues. DNA for the CDR3: TGCAGTGTAAAGGGACTGGAGAACACCGGGGAGCTGTTTTTT. Residues: CSVKGLENTGELFF.

This clonotype qualifies as medium-sized. V and J are TRBV20-1 and TRBJ2-3, with a tentative D call TRBD2 (5 bases). The CDR3 covers 14 residues. Germline V gene lookup returns CDR1 DFQATT and CDR2 SNEGSKA (reference sequence). V lost 1 base and J 6 bases, leaving 14 bases between the germline ends. The CDR3 spells CSARVRTGVDTQYF. The CDR3 DNA is TGCAGTGCTAGAGTCAGGACTGGGGTGGATACGCAGTATTTT.

This clonotype has a count of ten or more. J is TRBJ2-5 and V is TRBV11-2, with D possibly TRBD2 on 6 matching bases. The CDR3 has 13 amino acids. CDR1 SGHAT and CDR2 FQNNGV come from the germline V gene. Trimming removed 9 bases at V and 3 bases at J, with 14 bases between. CDR3 bases: TGTGCCAGTACGACTAGTTTAAAAGAGACCCAGTACTTC. Translating it yields CASTTSLKETQYF.

This clonotype was picked up many times. CDR3 in amino acids: CASSPSMDPDQPQHF. As DNA, the CDR3 is TGTGCCAGCAGCCCTAGTATGGACCCAGATCAGCCCCAGCATTTT. The V call is TRBV3-1, the J call TRBJ1-5; no firm D call. This CDR3 comprises 15 residues. V was trimmed by 4 bases and J by 5 bases, leaving 15 bases between them. The germline V gene encodes CDR1 LGHDT and CDR2 YNNKEL (reference sequence).

This clonotype occurred many times. This chain connects TRBV20-1 to TRBJ1-6; D gene unclear. The CDR3 is 12 residues long. Trimming removed 3 bases from V and 11 bases from J, with 11 bases in between. Germline V lookup: CDR1 DFQATT, CDR2 SNEGSKA (reference sequence). In DNA, the CDR3 is TGCAGTGCTAGTCCGGGCCGGACACCCCTCCACTTT. Protein product: CSASPGRTPLHF.

This clonotype has at least ten counts. The chain employs TRBV20-1 and TRBJ1-1; a weak D match, TRBD1 (6 bases). The CDR3 has 13 residues. V lost 3 bases, J lost 5 bases, and 13 bases lay in between. Germline assignment: CDR1 DFQATT and CDR2 SNEGSKA (reference sequence). CDR3 bases: TGCAGTGCTAGTCAGGGGCAGGTTACTGAAGCTTTCTTT. Translating gives CSASQGQVTEAFF.

This clonotype was seen ten or more times. The chain links TRBV5-1 to TRBJ2-7, with TRBD1 as a possible D gene (6 bases). Germline lookup yields CDR1 SGHRS and CDR2 YFSETQ. V was pared by 5 bases and J by 3 bases, with 15 bases between. The CDR3 runs to 14 residues. The CDR3 DNA reads as TGCGCCAGCAGACCCGGGACAAATATCTACGAGCAGTACTTC. This gives the protein CASRPGTNIYEQYF.

This clonotype was recorded at least ten times. V is TRBV20-1 and J is TRBJ2-5; TRBD1 aligns across 7 bases. Germline CDR1 reads DFQATT; CDR2 reads SNEGSKA (reference sequence). The CDR3 is made up of 14 amino acids. The V gene end was trimmed by 3 bases and the J gene end by 4 bases; junction bases not matched to a gene: 8. CDR3 loop: CSASHVTGVETQYF. The CDR3 DNA is TGCAGTGCTAGTCACGTAACAGGGGTAGAGACCCAGTACTTC.

This clonotype was counted ten times or more. V gene TRBV28 combines with J gene TRBJ1-6, with D hard to call. This CDR3 comprises 14 residues. Germline V CDR1 and CDR2: MDHEN, SYDVKM. Trimming stripped 2 bases from V and 9 bases from J, with 11 bases between. The CDR3 DNA reads as TGTGCCAGCAGTTTAAGGCACAGAGCTTCACCCCTCCACTTT. Amino acid sequence: CASSLRHRASPLHF.

This clonotype came up many times. The chain employs TRBV9 and TRBJ2-3; 11 bases fit TRBD2. Germline V CDR1 and CDR2: SGDLS, YYNGEE. There are 16 residues in the CDR3. V gave up 0 bases and J gave up 2 bases; unmatched junction bases: 2. DNA of the CDR3: TGTGCCAGCAGCGTAGGGGGACTAGCGGCCACAGATACGCAGTATTTT. This codes for CASSVGGLAATDTQYF. Supplemented by reference TRBV9 and TRBJ2-3, the full variable domain reads DSGVTQTPKHLITATGQRVTLRCSPRSGDLSVYWYQQSLDQGLQFLIQYYNGEERAKGNILERFSAQQFPDLHSELNLSSLELGDSALYFCASSVGGLAATDTQYFGPGTRLTVL.

This clonotype was counted many times. The chain is built from TRBV2 and TRBJ1-5, with D possibly matching TRBD1 (6 bases). Germline V gene sequence: CDR1 SNHLY, CDR2 FYNNEI. Trimming took 6 bases from V and 0 from J, leaving 12 bases between them. The CDR3 contains 15 residues. CDR3 sequence: CASSADRNSNQPQHF. The CDR3 DNA reads TGTGCCAGCAGCGCGGACAGAAATAGCAATCAGCCCCAGCATTTT.

This clonotype appeared many times. The chain employs TRBV29-1 and TRBJ1-1; TRBD1 matches at 8 bases. V dropped 6 bases and J dropped 3; count of bases not matched to a gene: 6. The CDR3 runs to 13 residues. Germline V gives CDR1 SQVTM, CDR2 ANQGSEA. The CDR3 loop reads CSVAGGKDTEAFF. The CDR3 DNA reads as TGCAGCGTAGCAGGGGGCAAAGACACTGAAGCTTTCTTT.

This clonotype was observed at least ten times. J is TRBJ1-1 and V is TRBV5-1, with D unresolved. From germline, CDR1 is SGHRS and CDR2 YFSETQ. V gave up 5 bases and J gave up 0 bases, with 11 bases separating them. The CDR3 sequence is 14 residues long. The CDR3 spells CASRMTTLNTEAFF. The CDR3 DNA follows: TGCGCCAGCAGGATGACGACCCTGAACACTGAAGCTTTCTTT. Combining the CDR3 with reference TRBV5-1 and TRBJ1-1 gives the whole variable domain KAGVTQTPRYLIKTRGQQVTLSCSPISGHRSVSWYQQTPGQGLQFLFEYFSETQRNKGNFPGRFSGRQFSNSRSEMNVSTLELGDSALYLCASRMTTLNTEAFFGQGTRLTVV.

This clonotype was found many times. The chain links TRBV18 to TRBJ1-5; weak D call: TRBD1 (6 bases). V dropped 5 bases and J dropped 6 bases, with 14 bases sitting between them. The V gene's germline CDR1 is KGHSH and CDR2 LQKENI. The CDR3 totals 14 residues. CDR3 sequence reads: CASSIQGPSQPQHF. In DNA, the CDR3 is TGTGCCAGCTCAATACAGGGCCCCAGTCAGCCCCAGCATTTT.

The table lists this clonotype with many counts. The chain carries TRBV5-1 and TRBJ2-3; weak D call: TRBD1 (5 bases). This CDR3 is 14 amino acids long. The V end was cut by 1 base, the J end by 2 bases, with 8 bases between. Germline CDR1 SGHRS, CDR2 YFSETQ. This chain's CDR3 is CASSLRQYTDTQYF. Here the CDR3 DNA reads TGCGCCAGCAGCTTGCGACAGTACACAGATACGCAGTATTTT.

This clonotype was counted ten times or more. The rearrangement links TRBV5-1 to TRBJ2-1; tentatively, D is TRBD1 (6 bases). V dropped 4 bases and J dropped 6 bases, with 14 bases sitting between them. The germline CDR1 and CDR2 sequences are SGHRS and YFSETQ. The CDR3 is made up of 14 amino acids. The DNA of the CDR3 is TGCGCCAGCAGCCCCGGACAGCGCGCCAATGAGCAGTTCTTC. It codes for CASSPGQRANEQFF.

This clonotype showed up many times. V usage is TRBV20-1 and J usage is TRBJ1-2; D gene uncertain. The CDR3 is made up of 15 amino acids. Deletions cut 6 bases from V and 5 bases from J, with 22 bases between. In germline, CDR1 is DFQATT, CDR2 SNEGSKA (reference sequence). The CDR3 DNA sequence: TGCAGTGCGAGGAGACCGGCGTCGGATGCTTATGGCTACACCTTC. Amino acids: CSARRPASDAYGYTF.